This TCR beta chain was observed in a study of T cell responses to AZD1222 COVID-19 vaccine. Study-wide findings and caveats: Just a handful of AZD1222 recipients were seropositive at baseline.

As concerns this clone: Its antigen is unknown.

Assay used: immunoSEQ multiplex PCR; TCRdb lists only in-frame clones, some missing. The data show more than 65,000 clones, with 60% to 80% seen just once and approximately 21% held by the top ten. The CDR3 extends over 14 amino acids. The V end lost 1 base, the J end lost 5 bases, and 11 bases lay between the germline ends. Germline assignment: CDR1 LNHNV and CDR2 YYDKDF (reference sequence). This clonotype originated in an adult in good health. The rearrangement links TRBV15 to TRBJ2-5; D is unresolved. The sequenced sample was peripheral blood, obtained on day 0 of AZD1222 vaccination. The CDR3 coding sequence is TGTGCCACCAGCAGAGTACAATTCGCGGAGACCCAGTACTTC. Its protein product is CATSRVQFAETQYF.